This T cell receptor (beta chain) was captured in a study of CD8 T cells in ankylosing spondylitis. Findings and limits, study-wide: Enrichment of disease-linked clones was reportedly significant in matched ankylosing spondylitis synovial fluid. Several highly homologous variants formed a TCR beta motif that appeared characteristic of ankylosing spondylitis blood.

Trimming removed 4 bases at V and 4 bases at J, with 8 bases between. This CDR3 spans 13 amino acids. Germline CDR1 reads SGHNT; CDR2 reads YENEEA. Scientists made TCR beta libraries using quantitative 5'-RACE with molecular barcodes. TCRdb re-analysed the 5' RACE reads in MiXCR, keeping a single row per CDR3 protein. The profile shows roughly 300,000 distinct CDR3 sequences, roughly 8% of them singletons. The sample holds many counts of this clonotype. Its specificity is unknown. J is TRBJ2-1 and V is TRBV11-3, with a tentative D call TRBD1 (5 bases). The sample consisted of blood, either unsorted or a sorted T cell fraction (not recorded which). The TCR was taken from a male donor with ankylosing spondylitis. The DNA for the CDR3 is TGTGCCAGCAGCTCCGACAGTTACAATGAGCAGTTCTTC. This gives the protein CASSSDSYNEQFF.